The clone carrying this T cell receptor beta chain was recorded only once. Sequenced by immunoSEQ multiplex PCR; TCRdb stores in-frame clones only, minus some. In the table there are about 140,000 clones, more than 80% of which are singletons. This CDR3 contains 15 residues. The germline CDR1 and CDR2 sequences are MDHEN and SYDVKM. V was trimmed by 4 bases and J by 0 bases, leaving 10 bases between them. This sample stems from a study of control samples from healthy donors and cancer patients. Input material: blood. This chain connects TRBV28 to TRBJ1-3, with D unclear. The source is a man younger than 30 in good health. The CDR3 bases are TGTGCCAGCAGTTCCCCTTCTAGCTCTGGAAACACCATATATTTT. It specifies CASSSPSSSGNTIYF.